This paragraph covers one T cell receptor beta chain sequence. This specimen comes from a study of blood T cell repertoires in COVID-19. Background on the study: COVID-19 samples collected from the United States, Italy and Spain covered acute and convalescent phases. T cells, B-cell-depleted T cells, or PBMCs provided the cDNA or gDNA that served as material.

Trimming left V 4 bases short and J 8 bases short, with 22 bases between. The CDR3 has 16 amino acids. The germline CDR1 and CDR2 sequences are SGHDT and YYEEEE. In the authors' methods: Researchers report that nucleated cell counts were estimated from reference gene primer amplification. TCRdb's copy holds only in-frame clones and misses some; the assay was immunoSEQ multiplex PCR. That table furnishes V, J and clone size, whereas the DNA furnished D and trimming. The data contain some 26,000 clones, under 80% of them singletons. This TCR was sampled from a man between 65 and 80 years old with acute or convalescent COVID-19. Material: peripheral blood. This chain links TRBV5-6 with TRBJ2-4; the D gene is possibly TRBD1 (6 bases). The CDR3 DNA reads TGTGCCAGCAGCCCGGGGACAAGTGGTGCCTACTACATTCAGTACTTC. Encoded protein: CASSPGTSGAYYIQYF.